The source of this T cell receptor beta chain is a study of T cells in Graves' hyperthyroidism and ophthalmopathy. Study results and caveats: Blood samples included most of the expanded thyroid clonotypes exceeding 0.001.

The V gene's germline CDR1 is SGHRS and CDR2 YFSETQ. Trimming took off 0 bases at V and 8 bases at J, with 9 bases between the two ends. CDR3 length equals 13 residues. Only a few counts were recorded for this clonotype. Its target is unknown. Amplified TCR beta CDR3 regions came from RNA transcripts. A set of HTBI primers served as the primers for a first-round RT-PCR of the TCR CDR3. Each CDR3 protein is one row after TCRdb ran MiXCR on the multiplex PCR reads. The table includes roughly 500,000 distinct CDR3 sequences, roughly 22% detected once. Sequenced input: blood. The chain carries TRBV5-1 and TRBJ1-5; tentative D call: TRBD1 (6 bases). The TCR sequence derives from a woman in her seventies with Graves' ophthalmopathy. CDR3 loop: CASSLASGEPQHF. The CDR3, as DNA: TGCGCCAGCAGCTTGGCGTCAGGGGAGCCCCAGCATTTT.